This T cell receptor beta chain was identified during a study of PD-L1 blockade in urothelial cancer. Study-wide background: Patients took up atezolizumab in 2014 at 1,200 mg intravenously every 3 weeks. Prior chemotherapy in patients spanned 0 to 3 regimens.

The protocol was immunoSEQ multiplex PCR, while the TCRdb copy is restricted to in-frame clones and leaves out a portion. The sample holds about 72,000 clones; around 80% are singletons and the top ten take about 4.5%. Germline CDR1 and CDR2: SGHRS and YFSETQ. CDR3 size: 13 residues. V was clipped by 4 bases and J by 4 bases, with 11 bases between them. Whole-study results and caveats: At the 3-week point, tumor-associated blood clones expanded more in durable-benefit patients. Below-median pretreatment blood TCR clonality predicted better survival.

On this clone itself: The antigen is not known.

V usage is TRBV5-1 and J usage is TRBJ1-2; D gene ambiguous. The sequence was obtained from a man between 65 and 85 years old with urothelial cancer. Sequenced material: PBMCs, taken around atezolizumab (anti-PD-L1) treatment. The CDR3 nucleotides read TGCGCCAGCAGCGTGGATGTCTCCTATGGCTACACCTTC. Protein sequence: CASSVDVSYGYTF.